This T cell receptor (beta chain) was identified during a study of a mutant IDH1 vaccine in newly diagnosed glioma. Study as a whole: Treated patients had a mean age of approximately 40 years and an approximately 60% male, approximately 38% female split. V12 took place at week 35, and V13 at week 47. Radiotherapy, temozolomide, or both had been given previously, and both were given to most. Overall study results and limits: Apparently, pseudoprogression bore no relation to changes among the top peripheral T cell clonotypes.

The sample's time point: week 35, safety follow-up. Each dose of the vaccine consisted of 300 ug of mutant IDH1 20-mer peptide, with topical imiquimod. The table lists this clone with a few counts. Its antigen is currently unknown. The method was immunoSEQ multiplex PCR; TCRdb's version includes in-frame clones alone and lacks a portion of them. The sample has tens of thousands of clones; around 80% are singletons. CDR3 length equals 15 residues. Germline CDR1 is SGHNT and CDR2 is YYREEE (reference sequence). J gave up 5 bases and V 4 bases, and 8 bases lay outside the gene matches. The TCR sequence derives from a man aged 35 to 55 with glioma. The material was PBMCs, obtained from a glioma patient whose treatment included an IDH1 peptide vaccine. The rearrangement joins TRBV5-4 to TRBJ2-7, with 11 bases identical to TRBD1. This chain's CDR3 is CASSKDTGQGDEQYF. The CDR3 nucleotides are TGTGCCAGCAGCAAAGATACGGGACAGGGGGACGAGCAGTACTTC.